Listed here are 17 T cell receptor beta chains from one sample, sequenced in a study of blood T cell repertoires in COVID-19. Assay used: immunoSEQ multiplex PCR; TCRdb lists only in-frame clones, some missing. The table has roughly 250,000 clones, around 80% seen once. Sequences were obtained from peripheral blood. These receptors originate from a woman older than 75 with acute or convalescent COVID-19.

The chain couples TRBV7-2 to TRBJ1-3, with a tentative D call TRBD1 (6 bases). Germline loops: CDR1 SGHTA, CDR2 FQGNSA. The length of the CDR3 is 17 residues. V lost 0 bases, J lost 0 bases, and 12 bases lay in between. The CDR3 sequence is CASSLAGGASSGNTIYF. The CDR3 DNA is TGTGCCAGCAGCTTAGCGGGGGGGGCCAGCTCTGGAAACACCATATATTTT.

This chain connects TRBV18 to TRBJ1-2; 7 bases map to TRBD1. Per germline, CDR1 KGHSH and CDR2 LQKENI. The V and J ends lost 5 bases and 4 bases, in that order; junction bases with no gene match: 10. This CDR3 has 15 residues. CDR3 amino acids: CASSKTGFQTYGYTF. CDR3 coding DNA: TGTGCCAGCTCAAAGACAGGGTTCCAGACCTATGGCTACACCTTC.

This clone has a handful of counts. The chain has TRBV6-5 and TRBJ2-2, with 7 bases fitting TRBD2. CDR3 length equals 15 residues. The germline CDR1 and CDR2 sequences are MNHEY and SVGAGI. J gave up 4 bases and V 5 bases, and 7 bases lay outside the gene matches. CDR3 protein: CASSRAGTTTGELFF. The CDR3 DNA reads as TGTGCCAGCAGTCGCGCCGGGACTACCACCGGGGAGCTGTTTTTT.

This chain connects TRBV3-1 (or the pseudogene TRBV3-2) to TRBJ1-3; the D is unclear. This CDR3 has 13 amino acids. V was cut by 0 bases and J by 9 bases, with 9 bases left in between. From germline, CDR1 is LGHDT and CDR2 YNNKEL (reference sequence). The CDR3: CASSQEGEGTIYF. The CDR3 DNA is TGTGCCAGCAGCCAAGAAGGAGAGGGCACCATATATTTT.

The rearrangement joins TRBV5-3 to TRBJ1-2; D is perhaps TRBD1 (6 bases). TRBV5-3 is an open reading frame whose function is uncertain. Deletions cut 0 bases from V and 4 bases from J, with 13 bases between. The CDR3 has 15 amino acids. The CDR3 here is CARSLGDTGSYGYTF. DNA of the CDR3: TGTGCCAGAAGCTTGGGGGACACTGGGAGCTATGGCTACACCTTC.

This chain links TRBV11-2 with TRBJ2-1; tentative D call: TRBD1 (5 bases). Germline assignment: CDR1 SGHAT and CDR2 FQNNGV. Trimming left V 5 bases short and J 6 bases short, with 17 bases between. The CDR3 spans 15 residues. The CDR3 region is CASSTRQTLTNEQFF. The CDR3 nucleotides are TGTGCCAGCAGCACCCGACAGACGCTGACCAATGAGCAGTTCTTC.

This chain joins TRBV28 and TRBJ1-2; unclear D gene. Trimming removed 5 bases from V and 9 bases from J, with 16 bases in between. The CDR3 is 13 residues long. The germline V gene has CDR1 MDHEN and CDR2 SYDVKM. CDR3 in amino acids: CASSSFEDRRYTF. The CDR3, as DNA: TGTGCCAGCAGTAGCTTCGAGGATCGCCGCTACACCTTC.

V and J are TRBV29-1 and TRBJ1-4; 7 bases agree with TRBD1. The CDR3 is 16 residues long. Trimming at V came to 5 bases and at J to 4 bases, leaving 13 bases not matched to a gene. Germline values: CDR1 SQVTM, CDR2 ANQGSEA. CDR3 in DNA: TGCAGCGTTTCCCGGGACAGCTCTCCTTTTAATGAAAAACTGTTTTTT. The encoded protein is CSVSRDSSPFNEKLFF. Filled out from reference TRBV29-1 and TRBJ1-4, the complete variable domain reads SAVISQKPSRDICQRGTSLTIQCQVDSQVTMMFWYRQQPGQSLTLIATANQGSEATYESGFVIDKFPISRPNLTFSTLTVSNMSPEDSSIYLCSVSRDSSPFNEKLFFGSGTQLSVL.

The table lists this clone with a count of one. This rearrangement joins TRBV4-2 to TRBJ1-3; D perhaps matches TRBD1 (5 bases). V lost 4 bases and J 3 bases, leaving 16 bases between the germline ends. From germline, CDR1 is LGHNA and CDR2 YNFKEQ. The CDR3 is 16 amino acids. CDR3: CASSLTPGGDGNTIYF. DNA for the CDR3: TGTGCCAGCAGCCTCACCCCGGGGGGGGATGGAAACACCATATATTTT.

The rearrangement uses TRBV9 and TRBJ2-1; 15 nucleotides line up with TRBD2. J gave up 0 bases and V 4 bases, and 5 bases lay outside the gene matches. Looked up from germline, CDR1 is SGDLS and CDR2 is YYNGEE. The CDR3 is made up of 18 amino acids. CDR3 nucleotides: TGTGCCAGCAGCAGGGGACTAGCGGGAGGCGCCTCCTACAATGAGCAGTTCTTC. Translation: CASSRGLAGGASYNEQFF.

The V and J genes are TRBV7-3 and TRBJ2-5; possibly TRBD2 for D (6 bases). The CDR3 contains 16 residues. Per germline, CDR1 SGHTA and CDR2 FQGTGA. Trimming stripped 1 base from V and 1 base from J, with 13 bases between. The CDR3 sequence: CASSLIGPGLQETQYF. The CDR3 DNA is TGTGCCAGCAGCTTAATCGGCCCGGGACTCCAAGAGACCCAGTACTTC.

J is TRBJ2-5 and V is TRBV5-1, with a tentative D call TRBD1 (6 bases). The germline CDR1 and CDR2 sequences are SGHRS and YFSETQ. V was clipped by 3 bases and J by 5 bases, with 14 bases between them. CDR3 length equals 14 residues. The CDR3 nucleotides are TGCGCCAGCAGCTCGGGGACACTAGGGGAGACCCAGTACTTC. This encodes CASSSGTLGETQYF.

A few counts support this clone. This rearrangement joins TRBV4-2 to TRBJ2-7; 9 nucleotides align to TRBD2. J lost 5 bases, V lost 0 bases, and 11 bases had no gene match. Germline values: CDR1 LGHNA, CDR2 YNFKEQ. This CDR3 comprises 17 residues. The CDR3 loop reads CASSQEYGSGSTHEQYF. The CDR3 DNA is TGTGCCAGCAGCCAAGAGTATGGTAGCGGGAGTACCCACGAGCAGTACTTC.

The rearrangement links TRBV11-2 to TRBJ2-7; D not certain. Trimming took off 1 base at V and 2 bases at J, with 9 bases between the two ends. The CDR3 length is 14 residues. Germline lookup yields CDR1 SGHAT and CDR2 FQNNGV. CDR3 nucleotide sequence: TGTGCCAGCAGCTTAGTGCTACGTCCCTACGAGCAGTACTTC. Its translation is CASSLVLRPYEQYF.

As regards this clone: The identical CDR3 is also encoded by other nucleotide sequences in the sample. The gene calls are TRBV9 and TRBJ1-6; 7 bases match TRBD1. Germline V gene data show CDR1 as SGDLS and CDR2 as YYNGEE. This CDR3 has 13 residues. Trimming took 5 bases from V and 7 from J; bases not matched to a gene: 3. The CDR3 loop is CASSTTGNSPLHF. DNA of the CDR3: TGTGCCAGCAGTACGACAGGGAATTCACCCCTCCACTTT.

The chain's CDR3 is CASSPLWEVYEQYF. In DNA form, the CDR3 reads TGTGCCAGCAGCCCCCTTTGGGAGGTATACGAGCAGTACTTC. The chain carries TRBV5-8 and TRBJ2-7; weak D call: TRBD2 (6 bases). Germline CDR1 reads SGHTS; CDR2 reads YDEGEE. The V and J ends lost 4 bases and 4 bases respectively, with 15 bases between them. The CDR3 spans 14 residues.

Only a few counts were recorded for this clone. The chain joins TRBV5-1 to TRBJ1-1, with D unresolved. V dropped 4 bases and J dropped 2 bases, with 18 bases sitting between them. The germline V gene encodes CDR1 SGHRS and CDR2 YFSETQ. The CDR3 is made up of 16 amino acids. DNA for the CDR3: TGCGCCAGCAGCCCCGGTTTGATTGGAGCCAACACTGAAGCTTTCTTT. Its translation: CASSPGLIGANTEAFF.